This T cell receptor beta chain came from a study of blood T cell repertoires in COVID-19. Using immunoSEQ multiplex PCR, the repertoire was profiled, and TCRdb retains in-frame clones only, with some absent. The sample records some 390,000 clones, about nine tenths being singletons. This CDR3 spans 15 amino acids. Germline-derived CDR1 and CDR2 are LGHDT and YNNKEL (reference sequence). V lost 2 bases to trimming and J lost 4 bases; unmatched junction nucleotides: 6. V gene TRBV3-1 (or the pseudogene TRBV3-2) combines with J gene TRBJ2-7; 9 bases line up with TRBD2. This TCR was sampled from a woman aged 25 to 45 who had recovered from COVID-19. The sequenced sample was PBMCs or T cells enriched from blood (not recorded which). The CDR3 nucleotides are TGTGCCAGCAGCCAAAACGCGGGAGGGTTTTACGAGCAGTACTTC. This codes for CASSQNAGGFYEQYF.